What follows is one T cell receptor (beta chain) and its context. Antigen specificity is unknown. The sample comes from a study of shared clonotypes between healthy human individuals. From germline, CDR1 is SEHNR and CDR2 FQNEAQ (reference sequence). The CDR3 is 14 residues long. The V end lost 1 base, the J end lost 4 bases, and 9 bases lay between the germline ends. TCRdb's table, derived via immunoSEQ multiplex PCR, lists solely in-frame clones and lacks some. This sample has more than 2 million clones, with approximately 95% found just once. Notes on the study in general: Clonotype sharing among the donors was expected to vary with sequencing depth. A generally larger estimated richness was seen in naive subsets than in memory subsets.

What was sequenced was naive CD4+ T cells sorted from blood. As to subset: CD45RA+ positively selected. The source is a man between 18 and 29 years old in good health. This chain joins TRBV7-9 and TRBJ2-3; a possible D gene is TRBD2 (7 bases). CDR3 coding DNA: TGTGCCAGCAGCTTAGTGGGGGGGCCAGATACGCAGTATTTT. Residues: CASSLVGGPDTQYF.